The sequence of this T cell receptor beta chain was determined in a study of vaccination and CD4 T cells after COVID-19. Stated treatment: roughly 10-day PBMC culture with coronavirus spike peptide pools or control peptides (ViraFEST assay). Germline lookup yields CDR1 DFQATT and CDR2 SNEGSKA (reference sequence). The V and J ends lost 3 bases and 2 bases respectively, with 9 bases between them. The CDR3 sequence is 13 residues long. Regarding this clonotype: Its antigen is not identified.

Cultured CD4+ T cell DNA underwent sequencing with the Oncomine TCR Beta short-read assay. Cultured CD4+ T cells yielded the extracted genomic DNA. Each CDR3 protein is one row after TCRdb ran MiXCR on the PCR reads. The data show 11,000 or so distinct CDR3 sequences, 58% seen once. The TCR comes from a human donor who had recovered from COVID-19. The V gene is TRBV20-1, the J gene TRBJ2-3; D may be TRBD2 (5 bases). Sequenced material: CD4+ T cells from blood, cultured in vitro. The CDR3 nucleotides are TGCAGTGCTAGTAAGAGGGACACAGATACGCAGTATTTT. The encoded protein is CSASKRDTDTQYF.